The subject of this entry is one T cell receptor beta chain. Its cognate antigen has yet to be identified. No much larger clone is present one base from it, and per-base qualities are unavailable. What this sample's time point label stands for: about 28 days (+/-7) after the second vaccine dose. AZD1222 recipients with second doses at about 4 weeks or about 12 weeks were pooled, because spike-specific TCR depth and breadth did not differ between schedules. Vaccinee samples came from UK trials COV001 and COV002, including a single-blind randomized controlled phase 2/3 trial of AZD1222 (ChAdOx1 nCoV-19) in healthy adults. For TCRbeta chain sequencing, PBMC samples were collected from trial participants at day 0 and at day 28 after the second dose. The CDR3 regions of human TCRbeta chains were subjected to immunosequencing. On the authors' methods: Repertoire TCRs were matched against a reference library of SARS-CoV-2-specific TCRs generated with the MIRA antigen-specificity platform. Breadth was defined as the fraction of unique TCRs that were SARS-CoV-2-associated, and depth was defined as the fraction of total T cells that were SARS-CoV-2-associated. Each spike-specific TCR was assigned to its reactive spike region and to a CD4 or CD8 class using the MIRA data. Log10-transformed breadth and depth values were compared by one-way ANOVA with Sidak's multiple comparisons tests. TCRdb re-hosts the immuneACCESS table, in-frame sequences only. Its copies lack some clones; in the studies checked, an unresolved V gene accounts for under half of them, and the cause for the rest is not known. V and J calls and clone size follow that table, whereas D and trimming were derived from the DNA. In this sample the table shows 150,000 or so clones, 90% to 95% of which occur a single time. The ten largest clones capture under 4% of the sample.

The CDR3 sequence holds 16 residues, the cysteine and phenylalanine included. The entry retains the CDR3 DNA only, 48 bases that are in frame from base 1. Trimming takes 3 bases off V and 2 bases off J; junction bases not matched to a gene: 8. The germline V gene (reference sequence) gives CDR1 as SEHNR and CDR2 as FQNEAQ. The data were obtained in a study of T cell responses to AZD1222 COVID-19 vaccine (dated by TCRdb to about 2021). Background for the entire study: TCR sequencing was performed for 230 to 250 trial participants, of whom some 200 were given two doses of AZD1222 and approximately 25 were given two doses of MenACWY control vaccine. Trial participants were enrolled by age into subgroups of 18-55, 56-69 and 70-plus years, and 148, 28 and 57 TCR-sequenced participants, respectively, were included in these subgroups. Results the study describes overall, beyond this receptor: Vaccine-associated CD4 TCRs spanned the whole spike protein, with dominant responses in regions 160-218 and 743-854. Participants were mostly white British and included more females than males, and it was suggested by the authors that clonal diversity may have been underestimated. The 56-69-year group was small, and its depth increase did not reach significance, likely because of low power. Because no samples from the day 14 peak response were available, repertoires could be characterized only after the peak T cell response. After two AZD1222 doses, spike-specific TCR breadth and depth were significantly higher than at day 0 and than in MenACWY recipients. Reportedly, almost half of the unique spike-specific TCRs recognized epitopes lying outside the regions that are mutated in the B.1.351 and B.1.1.7 variants. Conclusions about previously exposed vaccinees are limited, since just a handful of AZD1222 recipients were seropositive for SARS-CoV-2 at baseline.

The sequence was collected from an adult who received the AZD1222 COVID-19 vaccine. The V gene is TRBV7-9 and the J gene is TRBJ2-5, and 8 junction bases match TRBD2. The sample consisted of peripheral blood, taken 28 days after the second AZD1222 dose. The CDR3: CASSLSPRLAQETQYF. The DNA sequence is TGTGCCAGCAGCTTGAGCCCCAGACTAGCGCAAGAGACCCAGTACTTC.